Given below is one T cell receptor beta chain in context. Its antigen is as yet unknown. This specimen comes from a study of vaccination effects on CD4 cells after COVID-19. Sequencing in the ViraFEST assay came after antigen-specific CD4+ T cells had been expanded with viral peptide pools, which were used to stimulate PBMC. Having been cultured for ten to eleven days, the cells underwent CD4+ T cell isolation. Nobody among the vaccine recipients had prior SARS-CoV-2 infection (nucleocapsid antibodies were negative). Deletions cut 0 bases from V and 0 bases from J, with 15 bases between. The CDR3 is made up of 19 amino acids. Germline V lookup: CDR1 LGHNA, CDR2 YSLEER. The method was immunoSEQ multiplex PCR; TCRdb's version includes in-frame clones alone and lacks a portion of them. The sample has 30,000 to 40,000 clones; approximately 70% are singletons.

The J gene is TRBJ2-6, the V gene TRBV4-3, with D unresolved. This clonotype originated in a human donor who received a COVID-19 vaccine. The material sequenced was CD4+ T cells from PBMCs cultured with SARS-CoV-2 spike peptides, taken before COVID-19 vaccination. DNA for the CDR3: TGCGCCAGCAGCCAAGATAATTGGATAGCTATCTCTGGGGCCAACGTCCTGACTTTC. It encodes CASSQDNWIAISGANVLTF.